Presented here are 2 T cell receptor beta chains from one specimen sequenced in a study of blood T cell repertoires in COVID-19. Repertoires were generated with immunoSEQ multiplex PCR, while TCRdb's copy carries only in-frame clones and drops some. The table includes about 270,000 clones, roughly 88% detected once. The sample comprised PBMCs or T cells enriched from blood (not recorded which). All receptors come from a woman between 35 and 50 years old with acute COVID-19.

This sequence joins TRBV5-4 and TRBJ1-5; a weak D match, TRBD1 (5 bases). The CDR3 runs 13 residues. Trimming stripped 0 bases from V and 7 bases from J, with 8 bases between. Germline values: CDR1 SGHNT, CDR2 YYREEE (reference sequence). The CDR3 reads CASSLGGEQPQHF. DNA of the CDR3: TGTGCCAGCAGCTTGGGGGGGGAACAGCCCCAGCATTTT.

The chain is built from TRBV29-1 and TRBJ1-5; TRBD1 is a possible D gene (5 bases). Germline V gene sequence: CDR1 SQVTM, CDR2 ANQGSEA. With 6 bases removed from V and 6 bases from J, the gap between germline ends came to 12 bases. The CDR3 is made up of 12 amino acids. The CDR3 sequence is CSVRVGGQPQHF. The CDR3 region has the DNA TGCAGCGTCCGGGTGGGGGGTCAGCCCCAGCATTTT.